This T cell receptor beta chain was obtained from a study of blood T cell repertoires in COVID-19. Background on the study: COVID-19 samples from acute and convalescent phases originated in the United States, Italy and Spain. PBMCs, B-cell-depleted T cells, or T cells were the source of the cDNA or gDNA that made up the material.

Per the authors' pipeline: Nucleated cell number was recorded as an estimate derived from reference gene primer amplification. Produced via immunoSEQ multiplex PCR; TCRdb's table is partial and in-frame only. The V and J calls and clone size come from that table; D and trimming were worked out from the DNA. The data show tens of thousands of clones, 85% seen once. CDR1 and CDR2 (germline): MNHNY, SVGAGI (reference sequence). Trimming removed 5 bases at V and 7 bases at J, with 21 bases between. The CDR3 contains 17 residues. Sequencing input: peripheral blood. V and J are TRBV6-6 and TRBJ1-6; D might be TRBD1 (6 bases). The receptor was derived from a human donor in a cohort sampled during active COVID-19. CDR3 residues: CASSLGAELILNSPLHF. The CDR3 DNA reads TGTGCCAGCAGTCTGGGGGCAGAACTTATATTAAATTCACCCCTCCACTTT.